This TCR beta chain is from a study of Tregs in tolerant kidney transplant recipients. Broader study findings: Changing PCR primers prevented nucleotide comparison between some patients' samples. Biological reproducibility was not directly addressed, but technical replication error appeared minimal.

The CDR3 runs 16 residues. The nonmyeloablative bone marrow transplants came from related graft donors, with transient mixed chimerism. Unstimulated regulatory T cells (CD4+CD25+CD127-), CD4+CD25- non-regulatory cells, CD4 and CD8 cells were FACS-sorted from thawed PBMCs. About this clone: Its antigen is not identified.

The data were produced by immunoSEQ multiplex PCR, yet TCRdb's version contains in-frame clones alone and is incomplete. The table includes 50,000 or so clones, roughly nine tenths detected once. This TCR derives from a human patient who received a combined kidney and bone marrow transplant. The graft donor may have given rise to some T cells. The V and J genes are TRBV21-1 and TRBJ2-2; the DNA was not used to check the table's D call, TRBD1. TRBV21-1 is designated a pseudogene. Sequencing was performed on CD8+ T cells from blood (PBMCs), taken 12 months after the transplant. CDR3 amino acids: CASSAGTDPNTGELFF. The CDR3 DNA follows: TGTGCCAGCAGCGCCGGGACAGACCCTAACACCGGGGAGCTGTTTTTT.